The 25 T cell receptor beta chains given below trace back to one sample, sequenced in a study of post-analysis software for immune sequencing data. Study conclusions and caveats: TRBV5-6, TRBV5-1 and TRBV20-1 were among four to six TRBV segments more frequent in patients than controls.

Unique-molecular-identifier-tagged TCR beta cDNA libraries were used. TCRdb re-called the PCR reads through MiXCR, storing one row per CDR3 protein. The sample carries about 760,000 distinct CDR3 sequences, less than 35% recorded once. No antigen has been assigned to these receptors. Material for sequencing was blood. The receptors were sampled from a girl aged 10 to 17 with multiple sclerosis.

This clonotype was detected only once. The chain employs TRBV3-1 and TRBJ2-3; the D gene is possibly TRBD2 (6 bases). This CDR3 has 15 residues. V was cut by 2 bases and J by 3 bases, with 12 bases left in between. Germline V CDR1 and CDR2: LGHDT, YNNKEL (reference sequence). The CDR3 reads CASSQLGAGTDTQYF. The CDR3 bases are TGTGCCAGCAGCCAACTGGGCGCGGGAACAGATACGCAGTATTTT.

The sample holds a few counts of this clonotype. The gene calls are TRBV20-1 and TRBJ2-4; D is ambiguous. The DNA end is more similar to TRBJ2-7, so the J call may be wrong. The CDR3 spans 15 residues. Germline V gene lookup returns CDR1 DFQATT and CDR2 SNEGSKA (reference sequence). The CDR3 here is CSAPPPQSFGYEQYF. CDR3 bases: TGCAGTGCTCCACCCCCCCAGTCATTCGGGTACGAGCAGTACTTC.

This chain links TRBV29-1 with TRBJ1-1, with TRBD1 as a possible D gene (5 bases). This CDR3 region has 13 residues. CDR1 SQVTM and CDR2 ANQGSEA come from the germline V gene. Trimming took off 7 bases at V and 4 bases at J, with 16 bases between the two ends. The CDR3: CSGSQERGTEAFF. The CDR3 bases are TGCAGCGGCTCGCAGGAGAGGGGCACTGAAGCTTTCTTT.

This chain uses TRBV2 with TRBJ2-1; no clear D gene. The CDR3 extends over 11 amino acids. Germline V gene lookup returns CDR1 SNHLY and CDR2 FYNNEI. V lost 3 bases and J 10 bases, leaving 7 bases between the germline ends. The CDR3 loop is CASSEGGEQFF. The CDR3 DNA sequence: TGTGCCAGCAGTGAGGGTGGCGAGCAGTTCTTC. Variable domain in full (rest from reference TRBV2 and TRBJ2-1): EPEVTQTPSHQVTQMGQEVILRCVPISNHLYFYWYRQILGQKVEFLVSFYNNEISEKSEIFDDQFSVERPDGSNFTLKIRSTKLEDSAMYFCASSEGGEQFFGPGTRLTVL.

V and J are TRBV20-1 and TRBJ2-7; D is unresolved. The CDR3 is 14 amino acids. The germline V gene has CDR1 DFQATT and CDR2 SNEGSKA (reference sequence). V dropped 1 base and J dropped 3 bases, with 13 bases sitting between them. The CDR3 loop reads CSARGAGYGYEQYF. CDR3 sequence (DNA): TGCAGTGCTAGAGGGGCAGGTTACGGCTACGAGCAGTACTTC.

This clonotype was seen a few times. In DNA form, the CDR3 reads TGTGCCAGCAGCGCGTGGGGGAGCAATCAGCCCCAGCATTTT. Translation: CASSAWGSNQPQHF. V and J are TRBV12-3 or TRBV12-4 and TRBJ1-5, with D possibly matching TRBD1 (5 bases). The CDR3 is made up of 14 amino acids. With 6 bases removed from V and 1 base from J, the gap between germline ends came to 10 bases.

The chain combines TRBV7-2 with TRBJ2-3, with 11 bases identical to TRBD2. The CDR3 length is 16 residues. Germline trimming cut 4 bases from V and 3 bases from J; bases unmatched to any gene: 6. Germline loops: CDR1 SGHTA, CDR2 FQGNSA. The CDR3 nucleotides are TGTGCCAGCAGCTCCATAGCGGGAGGGACAACAGATACGCAGTATTTT. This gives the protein CASSSIAGGTTDTQYF.

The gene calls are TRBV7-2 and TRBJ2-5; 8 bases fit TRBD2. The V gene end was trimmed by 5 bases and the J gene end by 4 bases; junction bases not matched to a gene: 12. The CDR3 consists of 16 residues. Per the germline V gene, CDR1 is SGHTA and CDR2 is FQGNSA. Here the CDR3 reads CASSPQWRGVGETQYF. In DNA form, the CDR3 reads TGTGCCAGCAGCCCTCAGTGGCGGGGGGTGGGAGAGACCCAGTACTTC.

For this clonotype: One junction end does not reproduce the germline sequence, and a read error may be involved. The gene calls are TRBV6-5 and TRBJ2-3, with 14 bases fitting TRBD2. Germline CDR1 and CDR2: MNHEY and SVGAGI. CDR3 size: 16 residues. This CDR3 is CASSYGTSGSQDAQYF. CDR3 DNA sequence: TGTGCCAGCAGTTACGGGACTAGCGGGAGTCAAGATGCGCAGTATTTT.

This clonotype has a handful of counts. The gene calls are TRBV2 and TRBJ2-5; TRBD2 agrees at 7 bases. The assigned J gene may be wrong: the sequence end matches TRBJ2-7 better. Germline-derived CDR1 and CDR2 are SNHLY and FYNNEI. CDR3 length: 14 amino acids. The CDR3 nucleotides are TGTGCCAGCCCCTCTGGCGGGGGCTCCTACGAGCAGTACTTC. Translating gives CASPSGGGSYEQYF.

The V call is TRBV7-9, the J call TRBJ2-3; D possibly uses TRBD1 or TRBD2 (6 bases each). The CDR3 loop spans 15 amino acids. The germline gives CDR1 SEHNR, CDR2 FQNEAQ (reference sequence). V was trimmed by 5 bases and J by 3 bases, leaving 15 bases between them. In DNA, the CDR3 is TGTGCCAGCAGCACAGCCGGGGGCTTTACAGATACGCAGTATTTT. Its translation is CASSTAGGFTDTQYF. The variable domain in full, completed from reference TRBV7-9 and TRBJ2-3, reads DTGVSQNPRHKITKRGQNVTFRCDPISEHNRLYWYRQTLGQGPEFLTYFQNEAQLEKSRLLSDRFSAERPKGSFSTLEIQRTEQGDSAMYLCASSTAGGFTDTQYFGPGTRLTVL.

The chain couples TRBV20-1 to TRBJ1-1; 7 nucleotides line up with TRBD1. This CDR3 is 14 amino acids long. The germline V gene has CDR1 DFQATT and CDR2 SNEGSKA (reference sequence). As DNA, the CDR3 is TGCAGCGCAAACAGGGGACGAGGTTACACTGAAGCTTTCTTT. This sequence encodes CSANRGRGYTEAFF.

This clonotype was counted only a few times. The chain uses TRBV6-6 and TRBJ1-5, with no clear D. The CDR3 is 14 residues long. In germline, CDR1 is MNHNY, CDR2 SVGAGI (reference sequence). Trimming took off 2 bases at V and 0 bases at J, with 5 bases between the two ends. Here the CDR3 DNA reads TGTGCCAGCAGTTACGCCTCTAGCAATCAGCCCCAGCATTTT. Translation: CASSYASSNQPQHF.

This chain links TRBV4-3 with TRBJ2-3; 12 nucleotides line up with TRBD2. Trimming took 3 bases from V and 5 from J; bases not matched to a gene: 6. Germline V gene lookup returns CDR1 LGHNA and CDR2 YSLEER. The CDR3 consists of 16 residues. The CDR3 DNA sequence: TGCGCCAGCAGCCACCGACTAGCGGGAGCGGGAGATACGCAGTATTTT. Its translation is CASSHRLAGAGDTQYF.

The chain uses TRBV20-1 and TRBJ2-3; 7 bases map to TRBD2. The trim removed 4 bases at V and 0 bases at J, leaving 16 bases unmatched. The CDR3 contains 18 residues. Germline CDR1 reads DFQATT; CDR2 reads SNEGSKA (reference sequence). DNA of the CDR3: TGCAGTGCTAATGGTGCCGCTAGCGGCCTCCCTAGCACAGATACGCAGTATTTT. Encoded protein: CSANGAASGLPSTDTQYF.

The CDR3 DNA sequence: TGTGCCACCAGTGACGGGGGGGACCGTACTTTTGACAATGAGCAGTTCTTC. Translated, it gives CATSDGGDRTFDNEQFF. The rearrangement uses TRBV24-1 and TRBJ2-1; 8 nucleotides match TRBD2. Germline CDR1 KGHDR, CDR2 SFDVKD. With 4 bases clipped from V and 5 bases from J, the junction kept 12 bases outside the gene matches. The CDR3 spans 17 residues.

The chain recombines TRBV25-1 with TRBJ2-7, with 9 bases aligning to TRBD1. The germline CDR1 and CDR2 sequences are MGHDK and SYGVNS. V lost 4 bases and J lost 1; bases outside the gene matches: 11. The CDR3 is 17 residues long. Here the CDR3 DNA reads TGTGCCAGCAGTGGTCCCCTCCGGGGGACAGGGTCCTACGAGCAGTACTTC. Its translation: CASSGPLRGTGSYEQYF.

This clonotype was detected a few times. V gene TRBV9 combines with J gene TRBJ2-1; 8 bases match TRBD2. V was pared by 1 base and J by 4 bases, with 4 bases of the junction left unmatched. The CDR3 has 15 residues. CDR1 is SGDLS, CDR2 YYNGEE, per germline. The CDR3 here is CASSVRAGDYNEQFF. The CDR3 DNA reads TGTGCCAGCAGCGTAAGAGCGGGGGATTACAATGAGCAGTTCTTC.

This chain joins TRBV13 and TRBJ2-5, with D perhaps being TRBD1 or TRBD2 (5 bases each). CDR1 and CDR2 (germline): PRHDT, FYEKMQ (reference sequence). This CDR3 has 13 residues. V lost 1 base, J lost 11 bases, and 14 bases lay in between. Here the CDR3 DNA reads TGTGCCAGCAGCTTAGCGAGGGGAGTGGAGCAGTACTTC. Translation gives CASSLARGVEQYF.

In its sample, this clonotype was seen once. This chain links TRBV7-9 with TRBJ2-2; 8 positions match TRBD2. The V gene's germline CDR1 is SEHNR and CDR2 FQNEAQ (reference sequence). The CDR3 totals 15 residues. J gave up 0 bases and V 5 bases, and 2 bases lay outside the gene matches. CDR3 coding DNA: TGTGCCAGCAGCCCGCGGGGGGCGAACACCGGGGAGCTGTTTTTT. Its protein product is CASSPRGANTGELFF.

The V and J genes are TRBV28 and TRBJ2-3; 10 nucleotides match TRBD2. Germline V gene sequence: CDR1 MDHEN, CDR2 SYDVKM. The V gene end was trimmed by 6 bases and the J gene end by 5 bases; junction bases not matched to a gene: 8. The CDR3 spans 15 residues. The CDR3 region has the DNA TGTGCCAGCAGACGAAGCGGGGGGGCAGGAGATACGCAGTATTTT. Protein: CASRRSGGAGDTQYF.

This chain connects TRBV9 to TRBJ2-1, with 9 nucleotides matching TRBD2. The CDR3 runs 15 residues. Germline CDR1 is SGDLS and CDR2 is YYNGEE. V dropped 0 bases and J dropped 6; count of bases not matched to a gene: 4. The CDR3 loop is CASSVGGSGSNEQFF. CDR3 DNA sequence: TGTGCCAGCAGCGTAGGGGGTAGCGGGAGCAATGAGCAGTTCTTC.

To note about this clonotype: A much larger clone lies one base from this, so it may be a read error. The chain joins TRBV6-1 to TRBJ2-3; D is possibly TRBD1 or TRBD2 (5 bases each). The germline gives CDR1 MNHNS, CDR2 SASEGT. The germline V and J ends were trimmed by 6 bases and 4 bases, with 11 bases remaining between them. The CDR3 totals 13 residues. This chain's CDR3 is CASSVLGADTQYF. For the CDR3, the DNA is TGTGCCAGCAGCGTTTTGGGGGCAGATACGCAGTATTTT.

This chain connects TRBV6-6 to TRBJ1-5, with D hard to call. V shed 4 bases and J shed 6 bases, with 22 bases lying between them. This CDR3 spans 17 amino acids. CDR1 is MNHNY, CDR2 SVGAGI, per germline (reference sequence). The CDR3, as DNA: TGTGCCAGCAGTTTCACCCCAGGTCCCCGTGAAGGTCAGCCCCAGCATTTT. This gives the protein CASSFTPGPREGQPQHF.

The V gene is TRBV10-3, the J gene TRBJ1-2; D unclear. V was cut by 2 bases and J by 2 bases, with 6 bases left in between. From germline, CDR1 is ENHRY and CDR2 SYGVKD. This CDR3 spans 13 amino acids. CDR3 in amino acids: CAISEADNYGYTF. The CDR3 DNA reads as TGTGCCATCAGTGAGGCGGACAACTATGGCTACACCTTC.